The TCR beta chain described here comes from a study of T cell repertoires in cytomegalovirus infection. Study-level information: Through public TCR beta signatures, both CMV infection and matching HLA type were indicated. Study-wide results and limits: Summed public TCR beta family frequency identified CMV carriers bearing the relevant HLA. Dominant in the ex vivo response were TCR beta clonotypes restricted by HLA-C and specific for CMV.

A note on this clonotype: Its antigen is undetermined.

TCRdb re-derived calls from the reads in MiXCR, one entry per CDR3 protein. Here the sample spans about 160,000 distinct CDR3 sequences, approximately 17% being singletons. CDR1 and CDR2 (germline): MNHEY, SVGEGT. This CDR3 has 12 residues. V dropped 0 bases and J dropped 6 bases, with 6 bases sitting between them. The sequence derives from a human donor in good health (CMV status not recorded). Some clones in this sample may be carry-over from other donors' samples. Sequenced sample: CD8+ T cells from PBMCs. The chain recombines TRBV6-2 or TRBV6-3 with TRBJ2-7; D not resolved. As DNA, the CDR3 is TGTGCCAGCAGTTACTCCCCTTGCGAGCAGTACTTC. It is translated as CASSYSPCEQYF.